This T cell receptor beta chain derives from a study of T cells in Graves' hyperthyroidism and ophthalmopathy (dated by TCRdb to 2018 to 2020). Study-level background: Peripheral blood samples were taken at the time of initial diagnosis, prior to any treatment. The paper reports TCR Vbeta CDR3 sequencing of some 140 peripheral blood samples: approximately 41 ophthalmopathy, approximately 74 hyperthyroidism and approximately 17 progressor patients. To identify distinguishing TCR V-J signatures, a discovery cohort of about 100 patients was used, comprising some 43 with Graves' ophthalmopathy and under 60 with stable Graves' hyperthyroidism. In more than 5 Graves' hyperthyroidism patients, the study also compared T-cell repertoires from thyroid tissue with T-cell repertoires from blood. The 80 to 100 discovery patients were randomly divided into training and test sets at a 7:3 ratio. Once sampling was done, hyperthyroidism patients were given methimazole at a starting dose of 30 mg daily, whereas ophthalmopathy patients were given high-dose intravenous methylprednisolone. Whether ophthalmopathy could be predicted prospectively was tested in an independent validation cohort made up of 18 to 20 hyperthyroidism patients plus 17 patients who later progressed to ophthalmopathy. The investigation overall reported the following: Blood samples also contained most of the expanded thyroid clonotypes (frequency above 0.001), which suggests that blood repertoires may reflect thyroid immune responses. No statistical method was used to set the sample size in advance, and investigators knew the group allocation. A 13 V-J signature model separated ophthalmopathy from stable hyperthyroidism, with over 85% sensitivity and just under 84% specificity in cross-validation and 80%/75% in testing. In validation, progression to ophthalmopathy was predicted by the model with about 70% sensitivity and roughly 72% specificity, a median of around 5.9 months before onset.

Stable Graves' hyperthyroidism was defined as the absence of progression to ophthalmopathy over 18 months of follow-up. The hyperthyroidism patients were between 18 and 65 years old and newly diagnosed, with a disease duration of less than 2 months. The study excluded patients with uncontrolled infections, other autoimmune diseases, pregnancy or lactation. Clinical symptoms, serum thyroxine and TRAb, thyroid ultrasound, and orbital computed tomography formed the basis for the diagnoses. PBMCs were separated from under 12 ml of fresh peripheral blood using Ficoll-Paque density gradient centrifugation. Total RNA was extracted with Trizol reagent, and quality was checked on an Agilent 2100 Bioanalyzer. The TCR beta CDR3 regions were amplified from the RNA transcripts. The first round of RT-PCR for the TCR CDR3 was performed with the HTBI primer set and the Qiagen OneStep RT-PCR kit. A second multiplex PCR round built the libraries, followed by size selection and purification. The libraries were sequenced on an Illumina HiSeq2000 using paired-end 100 bp reads. The authors processed their data as follows. SOAPnuke was used to process the raw data, throwing out any read that contained adapters or uncalled bases, had a mean Phred below 15, or lacked an exact constant-primer or identifier match. High-quality paired reads were merged with COPE v1.2.5, and unique nucleotide sequences were defined as clonotypes. MiTCR v1.1 was used to align clonotypes to the IMGT TRBV, TRBD and TRBJ reference segments. Only V-J combinations with frequency above 0.0001, covering roughly 99% of repertoires, were analysed. The TCS score was defined as F50 (clonal expansion) divided by E x V (chaos), with BLOSUM62-based TCRdist calculated between CDR3 peptides within each V-J. Welch's t-statistics and random forest reduced around 550 V-J features to 10 to 15, which were used in a naive Bayes classifier (R e1071). In TCRdb, the public reads were trimmed at Q25 with fastp and aligned with MiXCR, with productive beta chains retained. Identical CDR3 proteins give one entry, which carries the most common genes and DNA. In this record, the V and J calls reflect TCRdb's handling and not the investigators' own analysis. In this sample the table shows 400,000 to 500,000 distinct CDR3 sequences, 12% to 15% of which occur a single time. Approximately 5.8% of the sample is taken by the ten largest.

A remark on this clonotype: Its antigen is not yet known. There are no base qualities to consult, and no much larger clone falls within one base.

The origin of this receptor is a young woman with Graves' hyperthyroidism. The sequenced sample was blood.

The base sequence is TGCAGTGCTAGAGTGCGGGAGCGGTCCCCCTACGAGCAGTACTTC. Its translation is CSARVRERSPYEQYF. The rearrangement combines TRBV20-1 with TRBJ2-7; 7 bases in between match TRBD2. Taken from cysteine to phenylalanine, the CDR3 has 15 residues. Only the CDR3 region is kept as DNA, spanning 45 bases read in frame from base 1. Looking up the germline V gene (reference sequence) yields CDR1 DFQATT and CDR2 SNEGSKA. Unmatched junction bases come to 8, with V trimmed by 1 base and J by 2 bases.